The 21 T cell receptor beta chains listed next were all sequenced from one sample in a study of CD8+ T cells in alopecia areata. RNA, once extracted, was reverse transcribed into cDNA for use as the sequencing template. The method was immunoSEQ multiplex PCR; TCRdb's version includes in-frame clones alone and lacks a portion of them. The data show fewer than 110,000 clones, 84% seen once. Specified treatment: oral pan-JAK inhibitor, 5-10 mg twice daily. Here the sequenced sample was CD8+ T cells sorted from blood, taken at week 24, from a patient treated with tofacitinib. The receptors shown here come from a human donor with alopecia areata.

The CDR3 DNA is TGTGCCAGCAGCTTAGGTCCAAAACTGTTTTTT. This encodes CASSLGPKLFF. The genes are TRBV7-2 and TRBJ1-4; D is uncertain. V was shortened by 1 base and J by 10 bases, with 4 bases between the two germline ends. CDR1 and CDR2 from the germline V gene are SGHTA and FQGNSA. The CDR3 spans 11 residues.

The sample holds one count of this clone. The chain couples TRBV29-1 to TRBJ2-3; D remains unclear. This CDR3 region has 15 residues. Trimming left V 2 bases short and J 4 bases short, with 16 bases between. Per germline, CDR1 SQVTM and CDR2 ANQGSEA. CDR3 sequence reads: CSVESSQYTADTQYF. CDR3 coding DNA: TGCAGCGTTGAATCCAGCCAATATACGGCAGATACGCAGTATTTT.

The gene calls are TRBV6-5 and TRBJ1-1; D unclear. The V and J ends lost 2 bases and 7 bases respectively, with 5 bases between them. CDR3 size: 11 residues. The V gene's germline CDR1 is MNHEY and CDR2 SVGAGI. The CDR3: CASSYDDEAFF. DNA of the CDR3: TGTGCCAGCAGTTACGACGATGAAGCTTTCTTT.

As for this clone: The DNA is omitted, as the CDR3 cannot be located on it reliably, and the CDR3 follows TCRdb's listing. CDR3 protein: CASSTSDRVYEQYF. The chain is built from TRBV27 and TRBJ2-7; the table's D call TRBD1 went unverified against the DNA. Including both end residues, the CDR3 is 14 amino acids long. Germline V CDR1 and CDR2: MNHEY, SMNVEV (reference sequence).

The chain recombines TRBV7-2 with TRBJ2-7, with TRBD1 identical over 9 bases. Germline trimming cut 4 bases from V and 6 bases from J; bases unmatched to any gene: 10. The germline V gene encodes CDR1 SGHTA and CDR2 FQGNSA. The length of the CDR3 is 15 residues. The CDR3, as DNA: TGTGCCAGCAGCTGGCCGGGACAGGGTATCCTCGAGCAGTACTTC. Its translation: CASSWPGQGILEQYF.

This sequence joins TRBV5-1 and TRBJ2-1; D is ambiguous. The CDR3 sequence is 13 residues long. V was clipped by 2 bases and J by 5 bases, with 8 bases between them. Germline-derived CDR1 and CDR2 are SGHRS and YFSETQ. The CDR3 nucleotides are TGCGCCAGCAGCTTCAGCAGAAACAATGAGCAGTTCTTC. Translating it yields CASSFSRNNEQFF.

The chain joins TRBV29-1 to TRBJ2-5; D may be TRBD1 (5 bases). Trimming took 3 bases from V and 2 from J, leaving 13 bases between them. This CDR3 is built from 14 residues. Germline V lookup: CDR1 SQVTM, CDR2 ANQGSEA. CDR3 sequence (DNA): TGCAGCGTTGATGACAGCAGCCCTCAAGAGACCCAGTACTTC. This gives the protein CSVDDSSPQETQYF.

This clone was detected a few times. The V and J genes are TRBV7-9 and TRBJ2-7; no firm D call. The CDR3 spans 13 residues. Germline CDR1 reads SEHNR; CDR2 reads FQNEAQ (reference sequence). V lost 4 bases, J lost 3 bases, and 10 bases lay in between. As DNA, the CDR3 is TGTGCCAGCAGCTCGAGTCTACTCTACGAGCAGTACTTC. Translation gives CASSSSLLYEQYF.

V gene TRBV2 combines with J gene TRBJ2-5; maybe TRBD1 (6 bases). The J call could be wrong; TRBJ2-7 is a better fit for the DNA end. Looked up from germline, CDR1 is SNHLY and CDR2 is FYNNEI. The CDR3 has 15 residues. The CDR3 region is CASSELTGDSYEQYF. CDR3 in DNA: TGTGCCAGCAGTGAACTGACAGGTGACTCCTACGAGCAGTACTTC.

The CDR3: CASSLEEQFF. The CDR3 DNA reads as TGTGCCAGCAGCTTAGAGGAGCAGTTCTTC. V usage is TRBV7-9 and J usage is TRBJ2-1; no clear D. Germline CDR1 reads SEHNR; CDR2 reads FQNEAQ (reference sequence). V shed 1 base and J shed 10 bases, with 2 bases lying between them. The CDR3 sequence is 10 residues long. Supplemented by reference TRBV7-9 and TRBJ2-1, the full variable domain reads DTGVSQNPRHKITKRGQNVTFRCDPISEHNRLYWYRQTLGQGPEFLTYFQNEAQLEKSRLLSDRFSAERPKGSFSTLEIQRTEQGDSAMYLCASSLEEQFFGPGTRLTVL.

The chain carries TRBV4-2 and TRBJ2-7; D not certain. V gave up 1 base and J gave up 5 bases, with 6 bases separating them. The CDR3 loop spans 12 amino acids. Per the germline V gene, CDR1 is LGHNA and CDR2 is YNFKEQ. CDR3 region: CASSQGDNEQYF. The CDR3 bases are TGTGCCAGCAGCCAAGGTGATAACGAGCAGTACTTC.

This chain's CDR3 is CSVEEWTGKDEQFF. CDR3 sequence (DNA): TGCAGCGTTGAAGAGTGGACAGGGAAGGATGAGCAGTTCTTC. The chain employs TRBV29-1 and TRBJ2-1; 8 bases match TRBD1. The CDR3 contains 14 residues. Germline-derived CDR1 and CDR2 are SQVTM and ANQGSEA. The V and J ends lost 0 bases and 8 bases, in that order; junction bases with no gene match: 6.

The chain combines TRBV13 with TRBJ2-7, with unresolved D. With 5 bases removed from V and 3 bases from J, the gap between germline ends came to 5 bases. The germline V gene has CDR1 PRHDT and CDR2 FYEKMQ (reference sequence). The CDR3 extends over 11 amino acids. The CDR3 region is CASSTYYEQYF. The DNA for the CDR3 is TGTGCCAGCAGCACTTACTACGAGCAGTACTTC.

CDR3 sequence: CASSETVQVYEQYF. Written as DNA, the CDR3 is TGTGCCAGCAGTGAAACCGTCCAGGTCTACGAGCAGTACTTC. The rearrangement uses TRBV25-1 and TRBJ2-7; unclear D gene. The germline CDR1 and CDR2 sequences are MGHDK and SYGVNS. The CDR3 has 14 amino acids. Trimming removed 2 bases from V and 3 bases from J, with 11 bases in between.

The CDR3 bases are TGTGCCAGCAGTTTAAGGCTAAGCTGGAACTACGAGCAGTACTTC. Translation gives CASSLRLSWNYEQYF. The chain carries TRBV27 and TRBJ2-7; D unresolved. The CDR3 covers 15 residues. Germline V gene lookup returns CDR1 MNHEY and CDR2 SMNVEV (reference sequence). V lost 2 bases to trimming and J lost 3 bases, with 14 bases between them.

V is TRBV4-1 and J is TRBJ1-5; no clear D. Trimming pared 3 bases from V and 0 bases from J, leaving 18 bases between. The CDR3 runs 18 residues. CDR1 is MGHRA, CDR2 YSYEKL, per germline. The CDR3 DNA sequence: TGCGCCAGCAGCCAGTGGGCATGGGGAGATTCTAGCAATCAGCCCCAGCATTTT. Its protein is CASSQWAWGDSSNQPQHF.

The chain combines TRBV7-9 with TRBJ1-5; D remains ambiguous. Germline CDR1 is SEHNR and CDR2 is FQNEAQ (reference sequence). Between the trimmed V and J ends, which lost 2 bases and 0 bases, there was a span of 5 bases. The CDR3 extends over 14 amino acids. The CDR3 reads CASSLLSSNQPQHF. For the CDR3, the DNA is TGTGCCAGCAGCTTACTCAGTAGCAATCAGCCCCAGCATTTT.

The table lists this clone with a few counts. This rearrangement joins TRBV29-1 to TRBJ2-1; no clear D. Trimming removed 3 bases at V and 6 bases at J, with 9 bases between. The V gene's germline CDR1 is SQVTM and CDR2 ANQGSEA. This CDR3 contains 12 residues. This CDR3 is CSVDPSLNEQFF. The CDR3 bases are TGCAGCGTTGATCCGAGCCTCAATGAGCAGTTCTTC.

V is TRBV7-2 and J is TRBJ1-6; 7 bases line up with TRBD1. Unmatched junction bases numbered 12, after V lost 1 base and J lost 6 bases. CDR1 and CDR2 from the germline V gene are SGHTA and FQGNSA. The CDR3 is made up of 18 amino acids. As DNA, the CDR3 is TGTGCCAGCAGCTTAGAAGGGGTGGGCACAGGGGCTAATTCACCCCTCCACTTT. Translated, it gives CASSLEGVGTGANSPLHF.

The table lists this clone with a count of one. The chain is built from TRBV7-2 and TRBJ2-3, with D hard to call. Germline V gene lookup returns CDR1 SGHTA and CDR2 FQGNSA. This CDR3 has 15 amino acids. Trimming cost V 1 base and J 0 bases, with 8 bases left between them. CDR3: CASSLVAPSTDTQYF. The DNA of the CDR3 is TGTGCCAGCAGCTTAGTCGCCCCCAGCACAGATACGCAGTATTTT.

The V and J genes are TRBV4-3 and TRBJ2-2, with TRBD1 matching over 10 bases. Trimming removed 4 bases from V and 4 bases from J; junction bases left unmatched: 3. The length of the CDR3 is 15 residues. The V gene's germline CDR1 is LGHNA and CDR2 YSLEER. CDR3 coding DNA: TGCGCCAGCAGCCCGCGGACAGGGGGCACCGGGGAGCTGTTTTTT. Translating gives CASSPRTGGTGELFF.